These 8 T cell receptor beta chains were all obtained from the same sample, sequenced in a study of T cells after posttransplantation cyclophosphamide. Only in-frame clones appear in the TCRdb table, and some are missing; sequencing was by immunoSEQ multiplex PCR. The specimen has about 39,000 clones, none found just once. Sequenced sample: PBMCs. These receptors came from a woman in her forties or fifties in good health and a related stem cell transplant donor.

The chain combines TRBV7-2 with TRBJ2-3, with 9 bases lining up with TRBD2. CDR3 length equals 17 residues. Germline assignment: CDR1 SGHTA and CDR2 FQGNSA. V lost 1 base and J lost 0; bases outside the gene matches: 5. This CDR3 is CASSLVPSGVSTDTQYF. CDR3 sequence (DNA): TGTGCCAGCAGCTTAGTCCCTAGCGGGGTTAGCACAGATACGCAGTATTTT.

This clone was recorded at least ten times. The chain links TRBV18 to TRBJ2-1; possible D gene TRBD1, 6 bases. Trimming took off 4 bases at V and 6 bases at J, with 13 bases between the two ends. Germline CDR1 reads KGHSH; CDR2 reads LQKENI. The CDR3 consists of 14 residues. The CDR3 reads CASSHNRERNEQFF. For the CDR3, the DNA is TGTGCCAGCTCACATAACAGGGAACGCAATGAGCAGTTCTTC.

This clone was detected ten times or more. The chain couples TRBV5-5 to TRBJ2-7; D gene uncertain. The length of the CDR3 is 13 residues. V lost 6 bases to trimming and J lost 1 base, with 11 bases between them. Germline CDR1 is SGHKS and CDR2 is YYEKEE (reference sequence). Written as DNA, the CDR3 is TGTGCCAGCACTAACAGTCTATCCTACGAGCAGTACTTC. It specifies CASTNSLSYEQYF. Combining the CDR3 with reference TRBV5-5 and TRBJ2-7 gives the whole variable domain DAGVTQSPTHLIKTRGQQVTLRCSPISGHKSVSWYQQVLGQGPQFIFQYYEKEERGRGNFPDRFSARQFPNYSSELNVNALLLGDSALYLCASTNSLSYEQYFGPGTRLTVT.

This clone was observed at least ten times. V and J are TRBV5-1 and TRBJ2-1, with 9 nucleotides matching TRBD2. This CDR3 region has 15 residues. J was trimmed by 4 bases and V by 2 bases; bases with no gene match: 4. Germline CDR1 is SGHRS and CDR2 is YFSETQ. DNA of the CDR3: TGCGCCAGCAGCTTCCTTAGCGGGGGTTACAATGAGCAGTTCTTC. It codes for CASSFLSGGYNEQFF.

The sample holds many counts of this clone. The rearrangement joins TRBV6-4 to TRBJ1-2; possible D gene TRBD1, 6 bases. The germline V and J ends were trimmed by 6 bases and 7 bases, with 30 bases remaining between them. The CDR3 has 18 amino acids. The V gene's germline CDR1 is MRHNA and CDR2 SNTAGT. The CDR3 sequence: CASSRVDSTTAGSCGYTF. CDR3 nucleotide sequence: TGTGCCAGCAGCAGGGTGGACAGTACGACGGCGGGCTCTTGTGGCTACACCTTC.

This clone was found many times. The chain links TRBV7-9 to TRBJ1-2, with 7 positions matching TRBD1. The CDR3 has 16 residues. The V and J ends lost 3 bases and 3 bases, in that order; junction bases with no gene match: 10. Per germline, CDR1 SEHNR and CDR2 FQNEAQ (reference sequence). CDR3 region: CASSLRQGADDYGYTF. CDR3 in DNA: TGTGCCAGCAGCTTGCGACAGGGCGCCGATGACTATGGCTACACCTTC.

This clone was counted many times. This chain joins TRBV5-1 and TRBJ1-2; D is possibly TRBD1 (5 bases). The CDR3 is made up of 13 amino acids. In germline, CDR1 is SGHRS, CDR2 YFSETQ. Between the trimmed V and J ends, which lost 1 base and 6 bases, there was a span of 10 bases. CDR3 residues: CASSLWIRDGYTF. The DNA of the CDR3 is TGCGCCAGCAGCTTGTGGATCAGGGATGGCTACACCTTC.

This clone was recorded many times. This chain joins TRBV7-9 and TRBJ1-1; 7 bases match TRBD1. The germline V gene has CDR1 SEHNR and CDR2 FQNEAQ (reference sequence). V lost 2 bases to trimming and J lost 5 bases; unmatched junction nucleotides: 5. This CDR3 is 14 amino acids long. CDR3 in amino acids: CASSLIGGETEAFF. The CDR3 DNA is TGTGCCAGCAGCTTAATAGGGGGCGAGACTGAAGCTTTCTTT.